Each of the 17 T cell receptor beta chains below was sequenced from the same sample in a study of blood T cells in healthy people across ages. Together with a sample-barcoded 5' primer, a J-beta primer mix was included in a second PCR lasting roughly 6 to 12 cycles. TCRdb itself ran the 5' RACE reads through MiXCR, one entry per CDR3 protein. The sample includes over 1,500,000 distinct CDR3 sequences, 49% of them seen just once. What was sequenced was blood. These receptor sequences come from a woman aged 40 to 50 in good health.

The table lists this clonotype with a few counts. This chain connects TRBV6-6 to TRBJ2-1; D might be TRBD1 or TRBD2, each matching 5 bases. Trimming shortened V by 7 bases and J by 3 bases, and 16 bases separated the two germline ends. The CDR3 covers 15 residues. Germline V lookup: CDR1 MNHNY, CDR2 SVGAGI (reference sequence). The CDR3 reads CASTGTGGIYNEQFF. CDR3 coding DNA: TGTGCCAGCACTGGGACCGGTGGTATCTACAATGAGCAGTTCTTC.

This clonotype has only a few counts. The chain has TRBV12-3 or TRBV12-4 and TRBJ2-5; 11 bases align to TRBD2. The end of the DNA aligns better with TRBJ2-7, so the J call may be wrong. The CDR3 spans 14 residues. The CDR3 coding sequence is TGTGCCAGCAGTCCTAGCGGGGGGCCGGACGAGCAGTACTTC. Translation: CASSPSGGPDEQYF.

The chain joins TRBV27 to TRBJ1-4; 7 bases line up with TRBD1. Trimming at V came to 3 bases and at J to 4 bases, leaving 5 bases not matched to a gene. The CDR3 runs 15 residues. Per germline, CDR1 MNHEY and CDR2 SMNVEV (reference sequence). For the CDR3, the DNA is TGTGCCAGCAGTTTTACAGGGGTCGGTAATGAAAAACTGTTTTTT. It codes for CASSFTGVGNEKLFF. The full variable domain, completed using reference TRBV27 and TRBJ1-4, is EAQVTQNPRYLITVTGKKLTVTCSQNMNHEYMSWYRQDPGLGLRQIYYSMNVEVTDKGDVPEGYKVSRKEKRNFPLILESPSPNQTSLYFCASSFTGVGNEKLFFGSGTQLSVL.

This chain joins TRBV20-1 and TRBJ2-3, with 7 bases aligning to TRBD1. The CDR3 has 16 amino acids. The junction had 7 bases not matched to a gene; V was cut back by 0 bases and J by 1 base. Germline V gene lookup returns CDR1 DFQATT and CDR2 SNEGSKA (reference sequence). CDR3 nucleotide sequence: TGCAGTGCTAGAGATCGGCGAACAGGGGGCACAGATACGCAGTATTTT. Its translation: CSARDRRTGGTDTQYF.

This clonotype turned up a few times. The V and J genes are TRBV15 and TRBJ1-2; perhaps TRBD1 as D (6 bases). Looked up from germline, CDR1 is LNHNV and CDR2 is YYDKDF (reference sequence). V dropped 7 bases and J dropped 0 bases, with 9 bases sitting between them. This CDR3 is 13 amino acids long. CDR3 loop: CATTTGSNYGYTF. Written as DNA, the CDR3 is TGTGCCACCACGACAGGATCTAACTATGGCTACACCTTC.

This clonotype was counted a few times. The chain uses TRBV6-1 and TRBJ2-7; D gene unclear. Germline-derived CDR1 and CDR2 are MNHNS and SASEGT. V lost 3 bases and J lost 2, with 11 bases in between. The CDR3 is made up of 14 amino acids. The CDR3: CASSDRLKPYEQYF. The CDR3 DNA reads as TGTGCCAGCAGTGACCGGCTGAAACCCTACGAGCAGTACTTC.

The rearrangement uses TRBV29-1 and TRBJ2-3; 8 nucleotides line up with TRBD1. The CDR3 has 13 amino acids. Trimming removed 5 bases from V and 5 bases from J; junction bases left unmatched: 6. In germline, CDR1 is SQVTM, CDR2 ANQGSEA. CDR3 region: CSVLRGQGDTQYF. The CDR3 DNA is TGCAGCGTTCTCAGGGGGCAAGGAGATACGCAGTATTTT.

This clonotype was seen a handful of times. The rearrangement uses TRBV27 and TRBJ2-1; 7 bases agree with TRBD1. Germline CDR1 MNHEY, CDR2 SMNVEV (reference sequence). V lost 5 bases, J lost 0 bases, and 7 bases stayed unmatched. This CDR3 contains 16 residues. CDR3 loop: CASSAQTGTSYNEQFF. In nucleotides, the CDR3 is TGTGCCAGCAGTGCCCAGACAGGGACCTCCTACAATGAGCAGTTCTTC.

The chain carries TRBV5-1 and TRBJ2-7; possibly TRBD2 for D (6 bases). The V end was cut by 4 bases, the J end by 2 bases, with 16 bases between. The germline CDR1 and CDR2 sequences are SGHRS and YFSETQ. The CDR3 runs 15 residues. The CDR3 loop reads CASSHESEGTYEQYF. DNA for the CDR3: TGCGCCAGCAGCCACGAATCGGAGGGAACCTACGAGCAGTACTTC.

With regard to this clonotype: No conserved phenylalanine or tryptophan ends this CDR3, so it is likely a read error. This chain joins TRBV7-9 and TRBJ1-1; 9 nucleotides line up with TRBD1. The ends lost 4 bases at V and 6 bases at J; junction bases unmatched: 9. The germline gives CDR1 SEHNR, CDR2 FQNEAQ (reference sequence). The CDR3 is made up of 15 amino acids. In nucleotides, the CDR3 is TGTGCCAGCAGCTCCGGGGACAGGGTGGGGGCTGAAGCTTTCGTT. Translating gives CASSSGDRVGAEAFV.

The rearrangement links TRBV24-1 to TRBJ2-7; 10 bases are shared with TRBD1. V trimming: 1 base; J trimming: 7 bases; junction bases outside the gene matches: 9. Germline V gene sequence: CDR1 KGHDR, CDR2 SFDVKD. The CDR3 is 16 amino acids. The CDR3 loop is CATSDFSDRGGDEQYF. Written as DNA, the CDR3 is TGTGCCACCAGTGATTTTTCGGACAGGGGGGGCGATGAGCAGTACTTC.

The V gene is TRBV5-1, the J gene TRBJ2-5; TRBD1 agrees at 7 bases. CDR1 is SGHRS, CDR2 YFSETQ, per germline. J was trimmed by 1 base and V by 0 bases; bases with no gene match: 3. The length of the CDR3 is 15 residues. The CDR3 region has the DNA TGCGCCAGCAGCTTGGGGGACAGTCTCCAAGAGACCCAGTACTTC. It codes for CASSLGDSLQETQYF.

This clonotype was recorded once. The chain has TRBV6-2 or TRBV6-3 and TRBJ2-5; 7 bases are shared with TRBD2. The assigned J gene may be wrong: the sequence end matches TRBJ2-7 better. The CDR3 covers 20 residues. Germline CDR1 and CDR2: MNHEY and SVGEGT. The CDR3 DNA reads as TGTGCCAGCAGGCGGTCCACCAGCGGGGAGGTACTACTCTCTACGATCGAGCAGTACTTC. It is translated as CASRRSTSGEVLLSTIEQYF.

This clonotype was detected a few times. The CDR3 is CASSLGTADTDTQYF. In DNA form, the CDR3 reads TGTGCCAGCAGCTTAGGGACGGCCGACACAGATACGCAGTATTTT. The gene calls are TRBV7-2 and TRBJ2-3; D is unresolved. There are 15 residues in the CDR3. Between the trimmed V and J ends, which lost 1 base and 2 bases, there was a span of 10 bases. Looked up from germline, CDR1 is SGHTA and CDR2 is FQGNSA.

About this clonotype: A much larger clone sits a single nucleotide away, making a read error possible. This chain joins TRBV7-2 and TRBJ2-5; D remains unclear. This CDR3 is 14 amino acids long. The germline CDR1 and CDR2 sequences are SGHTA and FQGNSA. The DNA for the CDR3 is TGTGTCAGCAGCCTTGGACGGCGACAAGAGACCCAGTACTTC. Encoded protein: CVSSLGRRQETQYF.

The chain recombines TRBV6-5 with TRBJ1-1; a possible D gene is TRBD1 (6 bases). With 5 bases removed from V and 0 bases from J, the gap between germline ends came to 10 bases. This CDR3 comprises 14 residues. Per the germline V gene, CDR1 is MNHEY and CDR2 is SVGAGI. The CDR3 spells CASSDRQMNTEAFF. The DNA for the CDR3 is TGTGCCAGCAGTGACAGGCAGATGAACACTGAAGCTTTCTTT.

The chain employs TRBV11-3 and TRBJ2-2; D ambiguous. Trimming left V 1 base short and J 2 bases short, with 8 bases between. This CDR3 has 15 amino acids. The germline V gene has CDR1 SGHNT and CDR2 YENEEA. CDR3 residues: CASSLAGINTGELFF. For the CDR3, the DNA is TGTGCCAGCAGCTTAGCAGGAATTAACACCGGGGAGCTGTTTTTT.